This record looks at one TCR beta chain sequence and its context. The sample comes from a study of shared clonotypes between healthy human individuals. Sequencing used immunoSEQ multiplex PCR; TCRdb keeps in-frame clones, though not all of them. The data show some 1.5 million clones, roughly 97% seen once. This CDR3 comprises 16 residues. Trimming took 3 bases from V and 7 from J; bases not matched to a gene: 11. Germline CDR1 SGHKS, CDR2 YYEKEE (reference sequence). J is TRBJ2-1 and V is TRBV5-5, with 9 bases lining up with TRBD2. Sequenced material: naive CD4+ T cells sorted from blood. Subset denoted: CD45RA+ positively selected. This TCR derives from a man aged 25-45 years in good health. The CDR3 nucleotides read TGTGCCAGCAGCTGGACCCCGGGACTAGCCCAAAATGAGCAGTTCTTC. Translating gives CASSWTPGLAQNEQFF.